The rows below give T cell receptor beta chains drawn from one sample of a study of shared clonotypes between healthy human individuals. Some clones are missing from TCRdb's copy, which holds only in-frame ones; the method was immunoSEQ multiplex PCR. The top ten hold over 10% of the sample, which has about 510,000 clones, approximately 79% seen once. The sequencing input was PBMCs. These receptors came from a woman in her forties in good health. Some clones in this sample may be carry-over from other donors' samples. Each CDR3 is given with its conserved first and last residue. A D gene is named only where the DNA matches it firmly. A clone size is listed for some rows: how often the clone was seen (once, few, many), or a class if it is expanded.

V: TRBV7-9; D: .; size: .; J: TRBJ1-2; DNA: TGTGCCAGCAGCTTAGTCGGGGAGGGCTACACCTTC; CDR3: CASSLVGEGYTF
V: TRBV4-2; D: .; size: few; J: TRBJ2-1; DNA: TGTGCCAGCAGCCAAGATCGGGCCTCTGCTGGGGCGGAGCAGTTCTTC; CDR3: CASSQDRASAGAEQFF
V: TRBV11-2; D: TRBD2; size: .; J: TRBJ2-1; DNA: TGTGCCAGCAGCCCTACTAGCGGGGGGGGCAATGAGCAGTTCTTC; CDR3: CASSPTSGGGNEQFF
V: TRBV6-5; D: TRBD1; size: .; J: TRBJ1-2; DNA: TGTGCCAGCAGCCAAAACAGGGGATGGTATGGCTACACCTTC; CDR3: CASSQNRGWYGYTF
V: TRBV2; D: .; size: few; J: TRBJ2-1; DNA: TGTGCCAGCAGGTACACGGTCAATGAGCAGTTCTTC; CDR3: CASRYTVNEQFF
V: TRBV19; D: .; size: .; J: TRBJ2-5; DNA: TGTGCCAGTGCAGGGGCAACGCAAGAGACCCAGTACTTC; CDR3: CASAGATQETQYF
V: TRBV2; D: .; size: .; J: TRBJ2-2; DNA: TGTGCCAGCAGTTGGGCTAGCAGCTCCGGGGAGCTGTTTTTT; CDR3: CASSWASSSGELFF
V: TRBV9; D: TRBD1; size: once; J: TRBJ1-6; DNA: TGTGCCAGCAGCGCCTGGCCTTCCGGGACAGACAATTCACCCCTCCACTTT; CDR3: CASSAWPSGTDNSPLHF
V: TRBV9; D: .; size: .; J: TRBJ1-3; DNA: TGTGCCAGCAGCGTAGCTACCGCTGGAAACACCATATATTTT; CDR3: CASSVATAGNTIYF
V: TRBV28; D: TRBD1; size: few; J: TRBJ2-3; DNA: TGTGCCAGCACTGAGGGGACAGGGAGAACAGATACGCAGTATTTT; CDR3: CASTEGTGRTDTQYF
V: TRBV5-5; D: TRBD1; size: .; J: TRBJ1-1; DNA: TGTGCCAGCAGCTTGGCGTTTAGAACCAGGGGGCACACTGAAGCTTTCTTT; CDR3: CASSLAFRTRGHTEAFF
V: TRBV30; D: TRBD2; size: many; J: TRBJ2-1; DNA: TGTGCCTGGAGTGGGGAGCCGCTAGCGGGATCTGAGCAGTTCTTC; CDR3: CAWSGEPLAGSEQFF
V: TRBV27; D: TRBD2; size: .; J: TRBJ2-7; DNA: TGTGCCAGCAGTTTAGGGCGGGGGGGGAGAAACGAGCAGTACTTC; CDR3: CASSLGRGGRNEQYF
V: TRBV7-8; D: .; size: .; J: TRBJ2-7; DNA: TGTGCCACCGGACTGTCCTACGAGCAGTACTTC; CDR3: CATGLSYEQYF
V: TRBV5-4; D: TRBD1; size: .; J: TRBJ2-1; DNA: TGTGCCAGCAAAAGCGGACAGGGCGGGTACAATGAGCAGTTCTTC; CDR3: CASKSGQGGYNEQFF
V: TRBV2; D: TRBD1; size: .; J: TRBJ2-7; DNA: TGTGCCAGCAGTGGGTCCAGGGGGATCGACGAGCAGTACTTC; CDR3: CASSGSRGIDEQYF
V: TRBV5-1; D: .; size: .; J: TRBJ1-4; DNA: TGCGCCAGCAGCCGTGTAGGAGATATTGCAACTAATGAAAAACTGTTTTTT; CDR3: CASSRVGDIATNEKLFF
V: TRBV15; D: .; size: .; J: TRBJ1-2; DNA: TGTGCCACCAGCAGAGAGGCCTTTGCGGCAGGTGGCTACACCTTC; CDR3: CATSREAFAAGGYTF
V: TRBV11-2; D: TRBD2; size: .; J: TRBJ2-7; DNA: TGTGCCAGCAGCTTAAGTCGAGCGGGAGTAAAGGCGGAGTACTTC; CDR3: CASSLSRAGVKAEYF
V: TRBV5-4; D: TRBD2; size: .; J: TRBJ2-7; DNA: TGTGCCAGCAGCTTGAGGGCTAGCGGGACGCTCGGGGGGCAGTACTTC; CDR3: CASSLRASGTLGGQYF
V: TRBV18; D: TRBD1; size: .; J: TRBJ1-4; DNA: TGTGCCAGCTCCCCGGGACAGGGAGACGAGAAACTGTTTTTT; CDR3: CASSPGQGDEKLFF
V: TRBV19; D: TRBD1; size: .; J: TRBJ1-5; DNA: TGTGCCAGTAGTTGGGACAGGAATCAGCCCCAGCATTTT; CDR3: CASSWDRNQPQHF
V: TRBV6-5; D: .; size: .; J: TRBJ1-3; DNA: TGTGCCAGCAGCCTCGCGTGGGGAAACACCATATATTTT; CDR3: CASSLAWGNTIYF
V: TRBV14; D: .; size: .; J: TRBJ2-3; DNA: TGTGCCAGCAGCCAAGACACAGATACGCAGTATTTT; CDR3: CASSQDTDTQYF
V: TRBV5-1; D: .; size: .; J: TRBJ2-6; DNA: TGCGCCAGCAGCTTGGGGAGGGGCGCTGGGGCCAACGTCCTGACTTTC; CDR3: CASSLGRGAGANVLTF
V: TRBV18; D: .; size: .; J: TRBJ1-1; DNA: TGTGCCAGCTCACCGCGGAACACTGAAGCTTTCTTT; CDR3: CASSPRNTEAFF
V: TRBV28; D: .; size: .; J: TRBJ2-3; DNA: TGTGCCGGCAGCCTGGTGGATACGCAGTATTTT; CDR3: CAGSLVDTQYF
V: TRBV5-1; D: .; size: .; J: TRBJ1-1; DNA: TGCGCCAGCAGCTTACGGGGCACTGAAGCTTTCTTT; CDR3: CASSLRGTEAFF
V: TRBV30; D: TRBD1; size: .; J: TRBJ2-1; DNA: TGTGCCTGGGGTCCCTCGTACCGGACAGGGAAGGCCAATGAGCAGTTCTTC; CDR3: CAWGPSYRTGKANEQFF
V: TRBV7-9; D: .; size: .; J: TRBJ2-2; DNA: TGTGCCAGCAGCCTAGTTCAGACCGGGGAGCTGTTTTTT; CDR3: CASSLVQTGELFF
V: TRBV5-6; D: TRBD1; size: .; J: TRBJ1-2; DNA: TGTGCCAGCAGCTTGTGGGACAGGGGGCGTGTTGGCTACACCTTC; CDR3: CASSLWDRGRVGYTF
V: TRBV11-3; D: .; size: .; J: TRBJ2-2; DNA: TGTGCCAGCAGCCACACAGACACCGGGGAGCTGTTTTTT; CDR3: CASSHTDTGELFF
V: TRBV10-3; D: .; size: .; J: TRBJ2-1; DNA: TGTGCCATCAGTGCTGACAATGAGCAGTTCTTC; CDR3: CAISADNEQFF
V: TRBV5-4; D: .; size: .; J: TRBJ1-2; DNA: TGTGCCAGCAGCTTCGTGTCAGAGGATGGCTACACCTTC; CDR3: CASSFVSEDGYTF
V: TRBV4-1; D: TRBD1; size: .; J: TRBJ1-1; DNA: TGCGCCAGCAGCCTAACCCCCGGGACAGTGAACGCTGAAGCTTTCTTT; CDR3: CASSLTPGTVNAEAFF
V: TRBV28; D: TRBD1; size: .; J: TRBJ1-5; DNA: TGTGCCAGCAGTTTAAGTCAGGGGGCGGGGCAGCCCCAGCATTTT; CDR3: CASSLSQGAGQPQHF
V: TRBV7-2; D: .; size: .; J: TRBJ1-3; DNA: TGTGCCAGCAGCTTAAACAGGCCCCACTCTGGAAACACCATATATTTT; CDR3: CASSLNRPHSGNTIYF
V: TRBV7-9; D: .; size: .; J: TRBJ1-4; DNA: TGTGCCAGCAGCTTACGGATTTTTGGAACTAATGAAAAACTGTTTTTT; CDR3: CASSLRIFGTNEKLFF
V: TRBV4-1; D: .; size: medium-sized; J: TRBJ2-7; DNA: TGCGCCAGCAGAAGGGACCTCAATTCCGAGCAGTACTTC; CDR3: CASRRDLNSEQYF
V: TRBV5-4; D: TRBD2; size: .; J: TRBJ2-5; DNA: TGTGCCAGCAGCTTGCCGTCTAGCGGGACGGTCCAAGAGACCCAGTACTTC; CDR3: CASSLPSSGTVQETQYF
V: TRBV28; D: .; size: .; J: TRBJ1-4; DNA: TGTGCCAGCAGTTATCCCCCGGTTGGGGATGAAAAACTGTTTTTT; CDR3: CASSYPPVGDEKLFF
V: TRBV5-1; D: TRBD2; size: .; J: TRBJ2-2; DNA: TGCGCCAGCAGCTTGACTAGCGGGAGTGGGGACACCGGGGAGCTGTTTTTT; CDR3: CASSLTSGSGDTGELFF
V: TRBV27; D: .; size: .; J: TRBJ1-1; DNA: TGTGCCAGCAGTTTATCAGCGGGGGCGAACACTGAAGCTTTCTTT; CDR3: CASSLSAGANTEAFF
V: TRBV18; D: .; size: .; J: TRBJ1-1; DNA: TGTGCCAGCTCACCAGTGTTAAGGGAGAGGAACACTGAAGCTTTCTTT; CDR3: CASSPVLRERNTEAFF
V: TRBV11-2; D: TRBD1; size: .; J: TRBJ1-4; DNA: TGTGCCAGCAGCTTCTCCAGACAGGGGCTCGAAAAACTGTTTTTT; CDR3: CASSFSRQGLEKLFF
V: TRBV4-1; D: TRBD1; size: .; J: TRBJ2-2; DNA: TGCGCCAGCAGCCAAGTCTCGGGACAGGGGTACACCGGGGAGCTGTTTTTT; CDR3: CASSQVSGQGYTGELFF
V: TRBV28; D: TRBD1; size: few; J: TRBJ2-7; DNA: TGTGCCAGCAGTTCTCGGTTACCGGACAGGCTGAAACTCTACGAGCAGTACTTC; CDR3: CASSSRLPDRLKLYEQYF
V: TRBV28; D: .; size: .; J: TRBJ1-6; DNA: TGTGCCAGCAGCCTCCCGGGACACCTCAGCTCACCCCTCCACTTT; CDR3: CASSLPGHLSSPLHF
V: TRBV6-6; D: .; size: .; J: TRBJ2-5; DNA: TGTGCCAGCAGTTACGGATTGGGAAAAGAGACCCAGTACTTC; CDR3: CASSYGLGKETQYF